Sequencing of this T cell receptor beta chain was carried out in a study of OX40 agonist ivuxolimab in advanced cancers. Study-wide context: Previous treatment with anti-PD-1, anti-PD-L1 or anti-CTLA-4 therapy was allowed; 40% had received some. The study, taken as a whole, reports: Antigen specificity remained undetermined for the expanded peripheral T cells. Expanded clones were, on average, more numerous in CD8+ T cells than in CD4+.

Only in-frame clones appear in the TCRdb table, and some are missing; sequencing was by immunoSEQ multiplex PCR. The repertoire consists of roughly 76,000 clones, with 90% to 95% occurring once and the leading ten covering 2% to 2.5%. At cycle 4 day 1, cycle 7 day 1, and baseline, blood was sampled. Germline values: CDR1 MNHNY, CDR2 SVGAGI (reference sequence). Trimming cost V 6 bases and J 2 bases, with 11 bases left between them. The CDR3 runs 14 residues. Notes on this clone: The antigen is undetermined.

This material consisted of CD4+ or CD8+ T cells sorted from blood, taken in a trial of the OX40 agonist ivuxolimab. This clonotype was sampled from an adult with an advanced solid tumor such as melanoma, head and neck, liver or kidney cancer. The chain recombines TRBV6-6 with TRBJ1-5; D unclear. CDR3 DNA sequence: TGTGCCAGCAGACACGCGAGGGGCAATCAGCCCCAGCATTTT. It specifies CASRHARGNQPQHF.